Listed here are 24 T cell receptor beta chains from one sample, sequenced in a study of CXCR3-negative and CXCR3-positive naive CD8 T cells. In preparing the TRB cDNA libraries, 5' RACE with UMI labels was used. TCRdb re-called the 5' RACE reads; every CDR3 protein appears as one record, without DNA. The repertoire table contains tens of thousands of distinct CDR3 sequences. Sequencing used naive CXCR3- CD8+ T cells from blood. Subset: CD45RO-CCR7+CD27+CD95- naive CD8+ T cells lacking CXCR3 (TNR3-). These receptors were obtained from a human donor in good health. Some clones in this sample may be carry-over from other donors' samples.

This chain joins TRBV4-3 and TRBJ2-1; the D call of TRBD1 rests on TCRdb alone, since no DNA is present to check it. CDR1 LGHNA and CDR2 YSLEER come from the germline V gene. The CDR3 loop spans 17 amino acids. This CDR3 reads CASSQVRDETSYNEQFF.

V and J are TRBV29-1 and TRBJ2-1; as DNA is missing, the TRBD2 call by TCRdb cannot be tested. CDR1 and CDR2 (germline): SQVTM, ANQGSEA. CDR3 length: 13 residues. The CDR3: CSVPPLEVGEQFF.

This chain joins TRBV28 and TRBJ2-1; checking the TCRdb D call of TRBD1 is not possible without DNA. The CDR3 is made up of 12 amino acids. Germline V gene lookup returns CDR1 MDHEN and CDR2 SYDVKM. CDR3 loop: CASSLWGTGVLF.

The chain is built from TRBV6-5 and TRBJ2-3; the D call of TRBD1 rests on TCRdb alone, since no DNA is present to check it. CDR3 length: 14 amino acids. The germline CDR1 and CDR2 sequences are MNHEY and SVGAGI. CDR3 amino acids: CASSLRTGADTQYF.

The chain employs TRBV10-3 and TRBJ2-3; TCRdb's D call of TRBD2 is untestable without DNA. The CDR3 sequence is 14 residues long. Germline CDR1 is ENHRY and CDR2 is SYGVKD. CDR3: CAISESGRTDTQYF.

The chain recombines TRBV11-2 with TRBJ2-5; TCRdb picks TRBD1, but there is no DNA to check that call. Germline loops: CDR1 SGHAT, CDR2 FQNNGV. The CDR3 is made up of 14 amino acids. The CDR3 loop is CASSPGPPIRAQYF. Full variable domain (missing parts from reference TRBV11-2 and TRBJ2-5): EAGVAQSPRYKIIEKRQSVAFWCNPISGHATLYWYQQILGQGPKLLIQFQNNGVVDDSQLPKDRFSAERLKGVDSTLKIQPAKLEDSAVYLCASSPGPPIRAQYFGPGTRLLVL.

This sequence joins TRBV7-9 and TRBJ1-4. This CDR3 is 16 amino acids long. Looked up from germline, CDR1 is SEHNR and CDR2 is FQNEAQ (reference sequence). The CDR3 loop reads CASSSTGTSEDEKLFF.

The rearrangement links TRBV15 to TRBJ2-4; TCRdb names TRBD1, which stays unverified in the absence of DNA. This CDR3 is 15 amino acids long. Germline CDR1 reads LNHNV; CDR2 reads YYDKDF (reference sequence). CDR3 residues: CATSSRSGIPNIQYF.

The V call is TRBV3-1, the J call TRBJ1-2; absent DNA, TCRdb's TRBD1 call cannot be checked. The CDR3 sequence is 14 residues long. Germline values: CDR1 LGHDT, CDR2 YNNKEL (reference sequence). The CDR3 loop is CASSWDEANYGYTF. Combining the CDR3 with reference TRBV3-1 and TRBJ1-2 gives the whole variable domain DTAVSQTPKYLVTQMGNDKSIKCEQNLGHDTMYWYKQDSKKFLKIMFSYNNKELIINETVPNRFSPKSPDKAHLNLHINSLELGDSAVYFCASSWDEANYGYTFGSGTRLTVV.

The chain uses TRBV29-1 and TRBJ2-3; lacking DNA, the TRBD2 call made by TCRdb goes unchecked. Germline V lookup: CDR1 SQVTM, CDR2 ANQGSEA. This CDR3 contains 15 residues. This CDR3 is CSVEDWEAQPDTQYF.

V usage is TRBV7-9 and J usage is TRBJ2-7. Germline values: CDR1 SEHNR, CDR2 FQNEAQ (reference sequence). The CDR3 has 14 residues. CDR3 residues: CASSSPLRGYEQYF.

The V call is TRBV7-9, the J call TRBJ2-3; TCRdb names TRBD1, which stays unverified in the absence of DNA. Germline assignment: CDR1 SEHNR and CDR2 FQNEAQ (reference sequence). This CDR3 is 15 amino acids long. CDR3 sequence: CASSNIGGSTDTQYF.

The chain combines TRBV27 with TRBJ2-1; there is no DNA to check the TCRdb D call of TRBD2. The CDR3 loop spans 16 amino acids. Germline CDR1 reads MNHEY; CDR2 reads SMNVEV (reference sequence). The CDR3 region is CASSLDPGLAGDEQFF.

The CDR3 region is CSAKIQGYGYEQYF. The chain carries TRBV20-1 and TRBJ2-7; TCRdb lists TRBD1, though no DNA is available to test this call. This CDR3 region has 14 residues. Germline CDR1 is DFQATT and CDR2 is SNEGSKA (reference sequence).

The V call is TRBV5-1, the J call TRBJ2-3. The CDR3 loop spans 14 amino acids. Germline CDR1 SGHRS, CDR2 YFSETQ. The CDR3 reads CASSVSQYTDTQYF.

V is TRBV27 and J is TRBJ2-5; TCRdb picks TRBD2, but there is no DNA to check that call. The V gene's germline CDR1 is MNHEY and CDR2 SMNVEV (reference sequence). There are 16 residues in the CDR3. CDR3 residues: CASRGLAGGPFETQYF.

The chain carries TRBV19 and TRBJ2-1; TCRdb designates TRBD1, a call that cannot be tested without DNA. The CDR3 has 15 amino acids. The germline CDR1 and CDR2 sequences are LNHDA and SQIVND (reference sequence). This chain's CDR3 is CASSEAPSSYNEQFF.

CDR3 protein: CASSTADRYEQFF. The V and J genes are TRBV9 and TRBJ2-1. Germline V gives CDR1 SGDLS, CDR2 YYNGEE. This CDR3 has 13 amino acids. Using reference TRBV9 and TRBJ2-1 for the parts outside the CDR3, the full variable domain is DSGVTQTPKHLITATGQRVTLRCSPRSGDLSVYWYQQSLDQGLQFLIQYYNGEERAKGNILERFSAQQFPDLHSELNLSSLELGDSALYFCASSTADRYEQFFGPGTRLTVL.

The chain is built from TRBV19 and TRBJ2-1; the D call of TRBD2 rests on TCRdb alone, since no DNA is present to check it. CDR1 and CDR2 (germline): LNHDA, SQIVND (reference sequence). The CDR3 totals 15 residues. CDR3 in amino acids: CASSSAGGPVNEQFF.

The V gene is TRBV28, the J gene TRBJ2-7; the TCRdb call, TRBD1, lacks DNA for checking. The CDR3 has 16 residues. Germline values: CDR1 MDHEN, CDR2 SYDVKM. The CDR3 reads CASSPQDGTVSYEQYF.

The chain is built from TRBV28 and TRBJ2-1; TCRdb proposes TRBD1, but this gene call is untestable without DNA. CDR3 length: 12 residues. In germline, CDR1 is MDHEN, CDR2 SYDVKM. CDR3 sequence: CAIRQGYNEQFF.

The J gene is TRBJ1-6, the V gene TRBV6-6. Looked up from germline, CDR1 is MNHNY and CDR2 is SVGAGI (reference sequence). This CDR3 spans 16 amino acids. The CDR3 protein is CASSEVRKQNNSPLHF.

The rearrangement links TRBV6-5 to TRBJ2-3. Germline CDR1 MNHEY, CDR2 SVGAGI. There are 17 residues in the CDR3. CDR3 in amino acids: CASSYSYDIVVADTQYF.

The chain employs TRBV21-1 and TRBJ2-7. TRBV21-1 is reported as a pseudogene. This CDR3 region has 14 residues. The CDR3 reads CAFNKGGFSYEQYF.